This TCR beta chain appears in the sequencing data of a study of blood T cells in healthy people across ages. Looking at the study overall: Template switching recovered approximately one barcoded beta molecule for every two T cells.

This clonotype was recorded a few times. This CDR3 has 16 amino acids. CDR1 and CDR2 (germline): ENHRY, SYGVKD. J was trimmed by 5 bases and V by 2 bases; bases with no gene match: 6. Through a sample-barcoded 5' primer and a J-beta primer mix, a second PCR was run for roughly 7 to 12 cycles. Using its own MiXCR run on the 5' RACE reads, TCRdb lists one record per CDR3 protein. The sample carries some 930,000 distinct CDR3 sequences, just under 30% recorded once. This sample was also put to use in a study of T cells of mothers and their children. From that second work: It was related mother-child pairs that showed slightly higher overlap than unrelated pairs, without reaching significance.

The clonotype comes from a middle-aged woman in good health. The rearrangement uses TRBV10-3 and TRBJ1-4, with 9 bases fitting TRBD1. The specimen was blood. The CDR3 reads CAISERTGDRNEKLFF. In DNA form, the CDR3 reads TGTGCCATCAGTGAGCGGACAGGGGACAGGAATGAAAAACTGTTTTTT.